This TCR beta chain is drawn from a study of shared clonotypes between healthy human individuals. Naive CD8 cells lacked CD45RO, underwent positive selection for CCR7 and left out terminally differentiated effector memory CD45RA+ cells. Concerning this clone itself: The identical CDR3 is also encoded by other nucleotide sequences in the sample.

CDR1 is LNHDA, CDR2 SQIVND, per germline (reference sequence). This CDR3 region has 15 residues. The V end lost 3 bases, the J end lost 0 bases, and 12 bases lay between the germline ends. Evenly divided among several immunoSEQ plates was the genomic DNA of each subset. Replicate PCRs run on sorted subsets employed around 200 ng DNA, around 27,000 T cell genomes. The method was immunoSEQ multiplex PCR; TCRdb's version includes in-frame clones alone and lacks a portion of them. The repertoire includes about 590,000 clones, 95% to 96% of them detected once, and roughly 0.1% sits in the top ten. The sequencing input was naive CD8+ T cells sorted from blood. This sequence joins TRBV19 and TRBJ2-7; D is possibly TRBD1 (6 bases). This sequence originates from a woman aged 25 to 39 in good health. In nucleotides, the CDR3 is TGTGCCAGTAGTATCGGGCAGGGGAGCTCCTACGAGCAGTACTTC. It yields the protein CASSIGQGSSYEQYF. Filled out from reference TRBV19 and TRBJ2-7, the complete variable domain reads DGGITQSPKYLFRKEGQNVTLSCEQNLNHDAMYWYRQDPGQGLRLIYYSQIVNDFQKGDIAEGYSVSREKKESFPLTVTSAQKNPTAFYLCASSIGQGSSYEQYFGPGTRLTVT.